The 32 T cell receptor beta chains below all came from one sample that was sequenced in a study of blood T cell repertoires in COVID-19. Clones were read by immunoSEQ multiplex PCR, and TCRdb kept only the in-frame ones, dropping some. The sample lists around 70,000 clones; 85% to 90% were seen once. The sequencing sample was made of peripheral blood. The receptor set was obtained from an elderly man with acute or convalescent COVID-19.

The CDR3 sequence is CASSLSSGNRNNEQFF. DNA for the CDR3: TGTGCCAGCAGCTTGTCAAGCGGGAATCGGAACAATGAGCAGTTCTTC. The chain links TRBV5-5 to TRBJ2-1; 7 positions match TRBD2. CDR1 is SGHKS and CDR2 is YYEKEE in the germline V gene (reference sequence). CDR3 size: 16 residues. J was trimmed by 5 bases and V by 1 base; bases with no gene match: 9.

This clone was seen more than once but under ten times. V and J are TRBV6-5 and TRBJ1-3; D may be TRBD1 (5 bases). The CDR3 has 13 residues. The germline V gene encodes CDR1 MNHEY and CDR2 SVGAGI. V was cut by 8 bases and J by 4 bases, with 12 bases left in between. This CDR3 is CASGTFSGNTIYF. CDR3 DNA: TGTGCCAGCGGGACTTTCTCCGGAAACACCATATATTTT.

CDR3 region: CASSPTTTNEKLFF. The CDR3 region has the DNA TGTGCCAGCAGTCCGACAACAACTAATGAAAAACTGTTTTTT. The chain combines TRBV3-1 (or the pseudogene TRBV3-2) with TRBJ1-4; no reliable D call. The CDR3 totals 14 residues. CDR1 is LGHDT and CDR2 is YNNKEL in the germline V gene (reference sequence). Trimming took off 6 bases at V and 0 bases at J, with 8 bases between the two ends.

The rearrangement joins TRBV29-1 to TRBJ1-4; possibly TRBD1 for D (6 bases). Germline V lookup: CDR1 SQVTM, CDR2 ANQGSEA. The CDR3 loop spans 13 amino acids. Trimming cost V 3 bases and J 8 bases, with 13 bases left between them. Here the CDR3 reads CSVDGGRGEKLFF. The CDR3 DNA sequence: TGCAGCGTTGACGGGGGGCGTGGAGAAAAACTGTTTTTT. The full variable domain, its missing parts supplied by reference TRBV29-1 and TRBJ1-4, is SAVISQKPSRDICQRGTSLTIQCQVDSQVTMMFWYRQQPGQSLTLIATANQGSEATYESGFVIDKFPISRPNLTFSTLTVSNMSPEDSSIYLCSVDGGRGEKLFFGSGTQLSVL.

The chain is built from TRBV27 and TRBJ2-7, with D possibly TRBD1 on 6 matching bases. Germline CDR1 is MNHEY and CDR2 is SMNVEV (reference sequence). This CDR3 contains 14 residues. V was pared by 6 bases and J by 3 bases, with 15 bases between. The CDR3 reads CASRPTGTNYEQYF. CDR3 sequence (DNA): TGTGCCAGCAGGCCCACGGGGACAAACTACGAGCAGTACTTC.

V and J are TRBV11-2 and TRBJ2-7; the D gene is possibly TRBD1 (6 bases). CDR1 is SGHAT and CDR2 is FQNNGV in the germline V gene. The ends were cut back, 4 bases at V and 1 base at J, with 11 bases in the middle. This CDR3 has 14 residues. The CDR3 region has the DNA TGTGCCAGCAGCTCCCGGGACACGTCCTACGAGCAGTACTTC. This codes for CASSSRDTSYEQYF.

The chain joins TRBV6-6 to TRBJ2-3, with 9 bases matching TRBD2. V shed 6 bases, J shed 11 bases, and the junction held 15 bases outside the gene matches. Per the germline V gene, CDR1 is MNHNY and CDR2 is SVGAGI (reference sequence). This CDR3 has 15 residues. CDR3 nucleotides: TGTGCCAGCAGCCCCCGGGAGGCTAGCGGGGCATTGCAGTATTTT. This sequence encodes CASSPREASGALQYF.

The gene calls are TRBV19 and TRBJ1-2; D is ambiguous. Per the germline V gene, CDR1 is LNHDA and CDR2 is SQIVND (reference sequence). The CDR3 is made up of 15 amino acids. Trimming removed 2 bases at V and 6 bases at J, with 16 bases between. CDR3 bases: TGTGCCAGTAGTATAATCGTGGCAGAATTTAATGGCTACACCTTC. Amino acid sequence: CASSIIVAEFNGYTF.

This rearrangement joins TRBV2 to TRBJ1-1, with 9 bases that match TRBD1. Unmatched junction bases numbered 7, after V lost 5 bases and J lost 3 bases. Germline CDR1 is SNHLY and CDR2 is FYNNEI. The CDR3 extends over 15 amino acids. The CDR3 DNA is TGTGCCAGCAGTTACAGGGGGCTAGGCTACACTGAAGCTTTCTTT. Translated, it gives CASSYRGLGYTEAFF. The entire variable domain, with the rest obtained from reference TRBV2 and TRBJ1-1, is as follows: EPEVTQTPSHQVTQMGQEVILRCVPISNHLYFYWYRQILGQKVEFLVSFYNNEISEKSEIFDDQFSVERPDGSNFTLKIRSTKLEDSAMYFCASSYRGLGYTEAFFGQGTRLTVV.

The gene calls are TRBV4-1 and TRBJ1-1, with D possibly matching TRBD1 (5 bases). CDR3 length equals 18 residues. Trimming removed 0 bases at V and 1 base at J, with 18 bases between. In germline, CDR1 is MGHRA, CDR2 YSYEKL. CDR3 DNA sequence: TGCGCCAGCAGCCAAGACCTAGGACCCTCAGGGAAGAACACTGAAGCTTTCTTT. Encoded protein: CASSQDLGPSGKNTEAFF.

This chain links TRBV28 with TRBJ1-6, with 10 positions matching TRBD1. Germline V gives CDR1 MDHEN, CDR2 SYDVKM. CDR3 size: 14 residues. V lost 6 bases to trimming and J lost 11 bases; unmatched junction nucleotides: 7. This CDR3 is CASRSGQGIPPLHF. CDR3 sequence (DNA): TGTGCCAGCAGATCGGGACAGGGGATACCACCCCTCCACTTT.

This rearrangement joins TRBV30 to TRBJ1-4; D might be TRBD1 (6 bases). This CDR3 spans 15 amino acids. Between the trimmed V and J ends, which lost 0 bases and 9 bases, there was a span of 17 bases. Looked up from germline, CDR1 is GTSNPN and CDR2 is SVGIG (reference sequence). The CDR3 here is CAWSVWGRETQKLFF. In DNA form, the CDR3 reads TGTGCCTGGAGTGTATGGGGGCGAGAGACACAAAAACTGTTTTTT.

The sample holds one count of this clone. The chain links TRBV2 to TRBJ1-6; D ambiguous. Germline CDR1 SNHLY, CDR2 FYNNEI. CDR3 size: 14 residues. With 3 bases removed from V and 4 bases from J, the gap between germline ends came to 7 bases. The CDR3 DNA reads TGTGCCAGCAGTGAGGCCCGTTATAATTCACCCCTCCACTTT. As protein: CASSEARYNSPLHF. Supplemented by reference TRBV2 and TRBJ1-6, the full variable domain reads EPEVTQTPSHQVTQMGQEVILRCVPISNHLYFYWYRQILGQKVEFLVSFYNNEISEKSEIFDDQFSVERPDGSNFTLKIRSTKLEDSAMYFCASSEARYNSPLHFGNGTRLTVT.

This sequence joins TRBV5-1 and TRBJ2-5; 14 bases are a match to TRBD2. V was pared by 7 bases and J by 2 bases, with 7 bases of the junction left unmatched. This CDR3 has 16 residues. Germline assignment: CDR1 SGHRS and CDR2 YFSETQ. The CDR3 region is CASSRTSGRRQETQYF. The CDR3 nucleotides read TGCGCCAGCTCTCGGACTAGCGGGAGGAGACAAGAGACCCAGTACTTC.

CDR3 coding DNA: TGTGCCAGCTCCACAGGAGAGAACTATGGCTACACCTTC. Translated, it gives CASSTGENYGYTF. The V call is TRBV27, the J call TRBJ1-2, with D possibly being TRBD1 (5 bases). The CDR3 sequence is 13 residues long. V was pared by 8 bases and J by 2 bases, with 12 bases between. CDR1 and CDR2 (germline): MNHEY, SMNVEV (reference sequence).

The chain employs TRBV24-1 and TRBJ2-3, with D tentatively TRBD2 (6 bases). The CDR3 sequence is 16 residues long. Germline V lookup: CDR1 KGHDR, CDR2 SFDVKD. Trimming removed 3 bases at V and 6 bases at J, with 18 bases between. CDR3 protein: CATSDPDSKSGDTQYF. DNA for the CDR3: TGTGCCACCAGTGATCCTGACTCGAAAAGCGGGGATACGCAGTATTTT.

The CDR3 is CASSQGLQDTNNSPLHF. DNA of the CDR3: TGTGCCAGCAGCCAAGGTTTGCAGGACACCAATAATTCACCCCTCCACTTT. J is TRBJ1-6 and V is TRBV3-1 (or the pseudogene TRBV3-2); maybe TRBD1 (5 bases). Germline V gives CDR1 LGHDT, CDR2 YNNKEL (reference sequence). CDR3 size: 17 residues. With 1 base removed from V and 5 bases from J, the gap between germline ends came to 15 bases.

This chain joins TRBV19 and TRBJ1-4; weak D call: TRBD1 (6 bases). The V end lost 6 bases, the J end lost 2 bases, and 10 bases lay between the germline ends. The CDR3 length is 14 residues. Germline assignment: CDR1 LNHDA and CDR2 SQIVND (reference sequence). The CDR3: CASSQGLTNEKLFF. For the CDR3, the DNA is TGTGCCAGTAGCCAGGGGTTGACTAATGAAAAACTGTTTTTT. Full variable domain (remainder filled in from reference TRBV19 and TRBJ1-4): DGGITQSPKYLFRKEGQNVTLSCEQNLNHDAMYWYRQDPGQGLRLIYYSQIVNDFQKGDIAEGYSVSREKKESFPLTVTSAQKNPTAFYLCASSQGLTNEKLFFGSGTQLSVL.

In its sample, this clone was seen once. The CDR3 reads CASSDEGQIYGYTF. In nucleotides, the CDR3 is TGTGCCAGCTCCGATGAGGGACAGATCTATGGCTACACCTTC. The rearrangement joins TRBV19 to TRBJ1-2; 7 bases line up with TRBD1. The CDR3 covers 14 residues. The junction had 11 bases not matched to a gene; V was cut back by 9 bases and J by 4 bases. Germline V gene data show CDR1 as LNHDA and CDR2 as SQIVND (reference sequence).

The V and J genes are TRBV12-3 or TRBV12-4 and TRBJ1-2; possibly TRBD1 for D (6 bases). The V end lost 5 bases, the J end lost 6 bases, and 13 bases lay between the germline ends. This CDR3 comprises 13 residues. CDR3 protein: CASSTGTHDGYTF. DNA for the CDR3: TGTGCCAGCAGTACCGGGACACATGATGGCTACACCTTC.

The chain couples TRBV2 to TRBJ1-3, with 7 bases fitting TRBD1. Per germline, CDR1 SNHLY and CDR2 FYNNEI. CDR3 size: 15 residues. V trimming: 7 bases; J trimming: 0 bases; junction bases outside the gene matches: 6. The CDR3 protein is CASIPQGNSGNTIYF. As DNA, the CDR3 is TGTGCCAGCATTCCACAGGGGAACTCTGGAAACACCATATATTTT.

The genes are TRBV2 and TRBJ1-4; D not certain. V was cut by 4 bases and J by 6 bases, with 15 bases left in between. The CDR3 loop spans 15 amino acids. CDR1 and CDR2 (germline): SNHLY, FYNNEI. The CDR3 DNA sequence: TGTGCCAGCAGTGTGCAGGCCACCTGGGATGAAAAACTGTTTTTT. Residues: CASSVQATWDEKLFF.

The V and J genes are TRBV2 and TRBJ1-4; D is uncertain. V lost 7 bases and J lost 4, with 16 bases in between. The CDR3 is 15 amino acids. Germline V gene lookup returns CDR1 SNHLY and CDR2 FYNNEI. CDR3 region: CASTFRGGSNEKLFF. The CDR3 DNA reads TGTGCCAGCACTTTTCGGGGAGGGAGTAATGAAAAACTGTTTTTT.

This chain uses TRBV15 with TRBJ1-4; 11 bases agree with TRBD1. CDR3 length equals 15 residues. Losses at the gene ends were 5 bases for V and 7 bases for J; bases not matched to a gene: 6. Germline CDR1 is LNHNV and CDR2 is YYDKDF (reference sequence). Here the CDR3 reads CATSPRTGGGEKLFF. CDR3 nucleotide sequence: TGTGCCACCAGCCCGCGGACAGGGGGCGGTGAAAAACTGTTTTTT.

This clone has a single count. The rearrangement links TRBV11-2 to TRBJ1-2, with 9 bases that match TRBD1. The J segment lost 6 bases and the V segment lost 5 bases, leaving 13 bases of the junction unmatched. Germline V gene data show CDR1 as SGHAT and CDR2 as FQNNGV. This CDR3 is 16 amino acids long. The CDR3: CASSAGTGYGGNGYTF. The CDR3 nucleotides are TGTGCCAGCAGCGCCGGGACAGGGTACGGAGGAAATGGCTACACCTTC.

The chain carries TRBV5-1 and TRBJ2-5, with D perhaps matching TRBD1 (5 bases). The CDR3 contains 15 residues. Per the germline V gene, CDR1 is SGHRS and CDR2 is YFSETQ. V gave up 0 bases and J gave up 0 bases, with 9 bases separating them. This CDR3 reads CASSLAQGYQETQYF. CDR3 DNA sequence: TGCGCCAGCAGCTTGGCGCAGGGATACCAAGAGACCCAGTACTTC.

The chain joins TRBV27 to TRBJ1-1; possibly TRBD1 for D (6 bases). Trimming pared 6 bases from V and 1 base from J, leaving 15 bases between. Per germline, CDR1 MNHEY and CDR2 SMNVEV (reference sequence). The CDR3 extends over 15 amino acids. This CDR3 is CASRPQSGANTEAFF. The CDR3, as DNA: TGTGCCAGCAGACCCCAGTCAGGGGCGAACACTGAAGCTTTCTTT.

The chain recombines TRBV28 with TRBJ2-3; the match to TRBD2 covers 11 bases. The J segment lost 4 bases and the V segment lost 5 bases, leaving 11 bases of the junction unmatched. The CDR3 has 17 amino acids. The germline V gene encodes CDR1 MDHEN and CDR2 SYDVKM. CDR3 protein: CASSPLGSGRAPDTQYF. CDR3 nucleotides: TGTGCCAGCAGTCCCCTGGGTAGCGGGAGGGCCCCAGATACGCAGTATTTT.

CDR3 DNA: TGTGCCAGCAGTGTTCGGCGGGGGAGCAGAGAGACCCAGTACTTC. This encodes CASSVRRGSRETQYF. J is TRBJ2-5 and V is TRBV2; 7 nucleotides line up with TRBD2. Germline V lookup: CDR1 SNHLY, CDR2 FYNNEI. V shed 4 bases and J 4 bases; nucleotides not matched to a gene: 9. There are 15 residues in the CDR3.

V gene TRBV30 combines with J gene TRBJ1-5; D gene unclear. Trimming removed 0 bases from V and 4 bases from J, with 7 bases in between. Germline CDR1 and CDR2: GTSNPN and SVGIG (reference sequence). The CDR3 spans 13 residues. This chain's CDR3 is CAWSVTANQPQHF. The CDR3 DNA follows: TGTGCCTGGAGTGTAACTGCAAATCAGCCCCAGCATTTT.

The rearrangement links TRBV30 to TRBJ1-2, with D perhaps matching TRBD1 (5 bases). The CDR3 is 14 residues long. Trimming shortened V by 0 bases and J by 0 bases, and 8 bases separated the two germline ends. The V gene's germline CDR1 is GTSNPN and CDR2 SVGIG (reference sequence). In DNA, the CDR3 is TGTGCCTGGAGTGTGGGGGGGGCTAACTATGGCTACACCTTC. Translating gives CAWSVGGANYGYTF.

The V gene is TRBV6-1, the J gene TRBJ1-2, with D perhaps TRBD1 (5 bases). From germline, CDR1 is MNHNS and CDR2 SASEGT. CDR3 size: 15 residues. Trimming pared 2 bases from V and 8 bases from J, leaving 18 bases between. The CDR3 spells CASSEWRQPLEGYTF. CDR3 nucleotide sequence: TGTGCCAGCAGTGAATGGAGACAGCCTCTGGAGGGCTACACCTTC.